Following are 8 T cell receptor beta chains from one sample sequenced in a study of neurological immune-mediated disorders. TCRdb processed the 5' RACE reads anew with MiXCR; each CDR3 protein has one entry. This table holds 54,000 or so distinct CDR3 sequences, roughly 3.3% found once. The sequenced sample was PBMCs. These TCRs come from a woman younger than 45 with multiple sclerosis.

Many counts were recorded for this clonotype. The junction does not match germline at one end; this may be a read error. The V gene is TRBV28, the J gene TRBJ1-6; tentative D call: TRBD1 (6 bases). The CDR3 totals 14 residues. The germline gives CDR1 MDHEN, CDR2 SYDVKM. Here the CDR3 reads CASSLLGIGTPLNF. The CDR3 region has the DNA TGTGCCAGCAGTTTATTAGGGATTGGGACACCCCTCAACTTT.

The sample holds many counts of this clonotype. The gene calls are TRBV7-2 and TRBJ2-1; the D is unclear. Germline CDR1 reads SGHTA; CDR2 reads FQGNSA. CDR3 size: 15 residues. Deletions cut 5 bases from V and 0 bases from J, with 11 bases between. CDR3: CASSDPARSYNEQFF. The CDR3, as DNA: TGTGCCAGCAGCGACCCCGCTCGCTCCTACAATGAGCAGTTCTTC.

This clonotype was found many times. The chain carries TRBV9 and TRBJ2-7, with 9 bases lining up with TRBD2. This CDR3 comprises 15 residues. V shed 4 bases and J 6 bases; nucleotides not matched to a gene: 11. Germline loops: CDR1 SGDLS, CDR2 YYNGEE. CDR3 in DNA: TGTGCCAGCAGCCCCCAGGGACTAGCCTCGACCGAGCAGTACTTC. Encoded protein: CASSPQGLASTEQYF.

The sample holds many counts of this clonotype. At one of its ends the junction is not consistent with the germline gene, which may arise from a read error. The J gene is TRBJ1-6, the V gene TRBV10-3; a possible D gene is TRBD1 (5 bases). The CDR3 runs to 14 residues. Germline-derived CDR1 and CDR2 are ENHRY and SYGVKD. The CDR3 loop reads CAISEKGIDSPLNF. The CDR3 nucleotides read TGTGCCATCAGTGAGAAGGGGATTGATTCACCCCTCAACTTT.

The chain has TRBV20-1 and TRBJ2-7; D is undetermined. This CDR3 has 9 amino acids. Looked up from germline, CDR1 is DFQATT and CDR2 is SNEGSKA (reference sequence). V was pared by 4 bases and J by 3 bases, with 1 base between. The CDR3 nucleotides are TGCAGTGCTAACTACGAGCAGTACTTC. It codes for CSANYEQYF.

This clonotype showed up many times. One junction end does not reproduce the germline sequence, and a read error may be involved. The V call is TRBV10-3, the J call TRBJ1-5; 11 positions match TRBD1. This CDR3 comprises 18 residues. Germline CDR1 reads ENHRY; CDR2 reads SYGVKD. This CDR3 reads CAISDGPGQGGSNQPQNF. CDR3 bases: TGTGCCATCAGTGATGGTCCGGGACAGGGGGGTAGCAATCAGCCCCAGAATTTT.

This clonotype has a handful of counts. V and J are TRBV20-1 and TRBJ1-2; no definite D call. Trimming removed 3 bases from V and 5 bases from J, with 10 bases in between. Germline V gene sequence: CDR1 DFQATT, CDR2 SNEGSKA (reference sequence). The CDR3 sequence is 12 residues long. The DNA for the CDR3 is TGCAGTGCTAGTATATCCAGTTATGGCTACACCTTC. This codes for CSASISSYGYTF.

This clonotype was found many times. The V call is TRBV5-5, the J call TRBJ1-4, with 9 positions matching TRBD1. The V and J ends lost 3 bases and 8 bases, in that order; junction bases with no gene match: 5. The CDR3 sequence is 14 residues long. Germline-derived CDR1 and CDR2 are SGHKS and YYEKEE (reference sequence). CDR3 residues: CASSSGQGGEKLFF. CDR3 nucleotide sequence: TGTGCCAGCAGCTCGGGACAGGGTGGCGAAAAACTGTTTTTT.